These 29 T cell receptor beta chains were sequenced from one sample in a study of immune evolution from preneoplasia to lung adenocarcinoma. This table comes from immunoSEQ multiplex PCR, and its TCRdb copy is limited to in-frame clones, with some not included. The table lists some 15,000 clones, 81% of them singletons. The specimen was FFPE minimally invasive lung adenocarcinoma tissue. The receptors derive from a person aged 55-80 years with lung adenocarcinoma.

The chain uses TRBV5-1 and TRBJ1-2; D not resolved. The V gene lost 0 bases and the J gene lost 6 bases, with 12 bases spanning the gap. The CDR3 contains 14 residues. Per the germline V gene, CDR1 is SGHRS and CDR2 is YFSETQ. DNA for the CDR3: TGCGCCAGCAGCTTGGCCATGGGTGAAGATGGCTACACCTTC. It yields the protein CASSLAMGEDGYTF.

The chain carries TRBV7-6 and TRBJ1-3; D not certain. There are 21 residues in the CDR3. V was cut by 1 base and J by 1 base, with 26 bases left in between. CDR1 is SGHVS, CDR2 FNYEAQ, per germline. This CDR3 reads CASSLGGFGLGVGRSGNTIYF. The CDR3 nucleotides read TGTGCCAGCAGCTTAGGCGGGTTCGGACTGGGCGTCGGCCGGTCTGGAAACACCATATATTTT.

This clone was recorded a few times. The V gene is TRBV27, the J gene TRBJ2-3; D not resolved. Per germline, CDR1 MNHEY and CDR2 SMNVEV (reference sequence). Trimming left V 6 bases short and J 7 bases short, with 11 bases between. The CDR3 has 12 residues. The CDR3 reads CASRRLRYTQYF. The DNA of the CDR3 is TGTGCCAGCAGGAGACTCAGGTATACGCAGTATTTT.

J is TRBJ1-5 and V is TRBV28, with TRBD1 as a possible D gene (6 bases). The germline V gene encodes CDR1 MDHEN and CDR2 SYDVKM. The ends were cut back, 2 bases at V and 0 bases at J, with 14 bases in the middle. The CDR3 sequence is 17 residues long. CDR3 amino acids: CASSLRGTSYSNQPQHF. CDR3 sequence (DNA): TGTGCCAGCAGTTTACGGGGGACATCTTATAGCAATCAGCCCCAGCATTTT.

V usage is TRBV5-6 and J usage is TRBJ2-1; D possibly corresponds to TRBD1 (5 bases). This CDR3 region has 15 residues. Trimming took 0 bases from V and 2 from J, leaving 9 bases between them. Per germline, CDR1 SGHDT and CDR2 YYEEEE. The CDR3 loop reads CASSLGQITYNEQFF. CDR3 bases: TGTGCCAGCAGCTTGGGACAGATAACCTACAATGAGCAGTTCTTC.

This rearrangement joins TRBV30 to TRBJ2-2; unclear D gene. The CDR3 is 12 amino acids. Germline V lookup: CDR1 GTSNPN, CDR2 SVGIG (reference sequence). With 0 bases removed from V and 6 bases from J, the gap between germline ends came to 5 bases. Here the CDR3 reads CAWSVPPGELFF. CDR3 bases: TGTGCCTGGAGTGTACCGCCCGGGGAGCTGTTTTTT.

The rearrangement links TRBV28 to TRBJ2-7; D is perhaps TRBD2 (5 bases). Per germline, CDR1 MDHEN and CDR2 SYDVKM. Deletions cut 6 bases from V and 6 bases from J, with 18 bases between. The CDR3 length is 14 residues. CDR3 residues: CASSRNGARGEQYF. The CDR3 DNA reads as TGTGCCAGCAGCCGAAACGGCGCCCGGGGCGAGCAGTACTTC.

This clone was counted a single time. V gene TRBV15 combines with J gene TRBJ2-5; D remains ambiguous. The CDR3 runs to 15 residues. V lost 2 bases and J lost 1, with 11 bases in between. Looked up from germline, CDR1 is LNHNV and CDR2 is YYDKDF (reference sequence). CDR3: CATSRNRVTQETQYF. Here the CDR3 DNA reads TGTGCCACCAGCAGAAACAGAGTAACCCAAGAGACCCAGTACTTC.

The rearrangement uses TRBV30 and TRBJ2-2; TRBD2 matches 9 bases. V shed 2 bases, J shed 7 bases, and the junction held 8 bases outside the gene matches. Per germline, CDR1 GTSNPN and CDR2 SVGIG (reference sequence). The CDR3 loop spans 15 amino acids. CDR3 coding DNA: TGTGCCTGGAGTTTAGCGGGAGTAAGGGGCGGGGAGCTGTTTTTT. Protein product: CAWSLAGVRGGELFF.

This clone was seen a few times. Here the CDR3 DNA reads TGTGCCAGCAGGGGGGTCGGCAATCAGCCCCAGCATTTT. Translation gives CASRGVGNQPQHF. The chain joins TRBV28 to TRBJ1-5, with D perhaps TRBD1 (5 bases). The V end was cut by 6 bases, the J end by 2 bases, with 8 bases between. Germline lookup yields CDR1 MDHEN and CDR2 SYDVKM. The CDR3 totals 13 residues.

The chain employs TRBV10-3 and TRBJ2-2, with 10 positions matching TRBD1. Losses at the gene ends were 1 base for V and 4 bases for J; bases not matched to a gene: 6. The CDR3 extends over 17 amino acids. CDR1 ENHRY and CDR2 SYGVKD come from the germline V gene. DNA of the CDR3: TGTGCCATCAGTGAGTTCGGGACAGGGGTGGTCACCGGGGAGCTGTTTTTT. It translates to CAISEFGTGVVTGELFF.

The J gene is TRBJ1-2, the V gene TRBV7-8; D may be TRBD1 (5 bases). This CDR3 is 16 amino acids long. CDR1 is SGHVS and CDR2 is FQNEAQ in the germline V gene. V lost 2 bases to trimming and J lost 8 bases, with 21 bases between them. The CDR3 bases are TGTGCCAGCAGCTTACTCTATCCGGGACCCAAGGGGGGCTACACCTTC. Encoded protein: CASSLLYPGPKGGYTF.

Notes on this clone: Additional DNA sequences in this sample encode the identical CDR3. This rearrangement joins TRBV28 to TRBJ1-5; D is undetermined. The CDR3 is made up of 14 amino acids. Germline CDR1 is MDHEN and CDR2 is SYDVKM. The V and J ends lost 3 bases and 0 bases respectively, with 6 bases between them. CDR3 nucleotides: TGTGCCAGCAGTTTCGGGTATAGCAATCAGCCCCAGCATTTT. Translating gives CASSFGYSNQPQHF.

The chain is built from TRBV7-2 and TRBJ2-3, with TRBD2 matching over 7 bases. The V segment lost 0 bases and the J segment 2 bases; nucleotides outside the gene matches: 2. This CDR3 contains 15 residues. CDR1 and CDR2 (germline): SGHTA, FQGNSA. CDR3 in amino acids: CASSLARGYTDTQYF. CDR3 nucleotides: TGTGCCAGCAGCTTAGCGCGGGGGTACACAGATACGCAGTATTTT.

A few counts support this clone. V is TRBV6-1 and J is TRBJ1-5, with TRBD1 as a possible D gene (6 bases). CDR1 MNHNS and CDR2 SASEGT come from the germline V gene. The CDR3 length is 11 residues. The ends were cut back, 6 bases at V and 6 bases at J, with 6 bases in the middle. The CDR3 sequence is CASRQGQPQHF. The CDR3 DNA sequence: TGTGCCAGCAGACAGGGTCAGCCCCAGCATTTT.

The chain is built from TRBV11-3 and TRBJ2-1; 12 bases align to TRBD2. V gave up 5 bases and J gave up 4 bases; unmatched junction bases: 12. Germline CDR1 reads SGHNT; CDR2 reads YENEEA. The CDR3 length is 18 residues. CDR3 DNA: TGTGCCAGCAGCACCTCCCTTGGACTAGCGGGAAGATACAATGAGCAGTTCTTC. It is translated as CASSTSLGLAGRYNEQFF.

V and J are TRBV2 and TRBJ1-6, with D hard to call. Germline lookup yields CDR1 SNHLY and CDR2 FYNNEI. V was clipped by 5 bases and J by 6 bases, with 11 bases between them. The CDR3 spans 14 residues. The CDR3 DNA reads TGTGCCAGCAGTACTGGACCGTCTAATTCACCCCTCCACTTT. Translating it yields CASSTGPSNSPLHF.

V is TRBV2 and J is TRBJ2-2; 10 bases line up with TRBD1. V shed 5 bases, J shed 5 bases, and the junction held 5 bases outside the gene matches. Per the germline V gene, CDR1 is SNHLY and CDR2 is FYNNEI. CDR3 length equals 15 residues. The CDR3 spells CASSSRTGGTGELFF. In nucleotides, the CDR3 is TGTGCCAGCAGTAGCCGGACAGGGGGAACCGGGGAGCTGTTTTTT.

J is TRBJ2-3 and V is TRBV29-1; the match to TRBD1 covers 8 bases. The CDR3 has 14 residues. Trimming cost V 6 bases and J 4 bases; bases outside gene matches: 9. From germline, CDR1 is SQVTM and CDR2 ANQGSEA. The CDR3 protein is CSVRTTGEADTQYF. CDR3 nucleotide sequence: TGCAGCGTAAGGACGACAGGGGAGGCAGATACGCAGTATTTT.

This chain links TRBV11-2 with TRBJ2-5, with D unclear. Trimming took off 3 bases at V and 2 bases at J, with 7 bases between the two ends. CDR1 and CDR2 (germline): SGHAT, FQNNGV. The CDR3 length is 13 residues. CDR3 sequence: CASSLGFQETQYF. The CDR3 coding sequence is TGTGCCAGCAGCTTGGGGTTTCAAGAGACCCAGTACTTC.

V and J are TRBV5-1 and TRBJ1-1; TRBD1 is a possible D gene (5 bases). The CDR3 sequence is 16 residues long. Germline V gene data show CDR1 as SGHRS and CDR2 as YFSETQ. The V end lost 1 base, the J end lost 5 bases, and 18 bases lay between the germline ends. This CDR3 is CASSLTPGGFKTEAFF. In nucleotides, the CDR3 is TGCGCCAGCAGCTTGACTCCCGGGGGGTTCAAGACTGAAGCTTTCTTT.

The rearrangement joins TRBV28 to TRBJ2-5; TRBD1 or TRBD2 may be the D gene (5 bases each). The V gene's germline CDR1 is MDHEN and CDR2 SYDVKM. Trimming took off 3 bases at V and 4 bases at J, with 9 bases between the two ends. The CDR3 has 13 residues. The CDR3 reads CASSLGRRETQYF. For the CDR3, the DNA is TGTGCCAGCAGTTTGGGACGGAGAGAGACCCAGTACTTC.

This clone has just one count. This chain uses TRBV30 with TRBJ2-2, with D perhaps assigned TRBD1 or TRBD2 (5 bases each). The V and J ends lost 0 bases and 4 bases respectively, with 9 bases between them. From germline, CDR1 is GTSNPN and CDR2 SVGIG (reference sequence). The CDR3 extends over 14 amino acids. The CDR3 loop reads CAWSVRGATGELFF. DNA of the CDR3: TGTGCCTGGAGTGTACGAGGGGCCACCGGGGAGCTGTTTTTT.

The rearrangement uses TRBV18 and TRBJ1-1; D is possibly TRBD1 (6 bases). With 1 base removed from V and 1 base from J, the gap between germline ends came to 16 bases. This CDR3 has 17 amino acids. Germline V gives CDR1 KGHSH, CDR2 LQKENI. CDR3 bases: TGTGCCAGCTCACCACTAGAGGTGGGGGGCGCGAACACTGAAGCTTTCTTT. Translation: CASSPLEVGGANTEAFF.

The rearrangement uses TRBV13 and TRBJ2-1; possible D gene TRBD1, 5 bases. The CDR3 length is 12 residues. V dropped 6 bases and J dropped 9 bases, with 12 bases sitting between them. In germline, CDR1 is PRHDT, CDR2 FYEKMQ (reference sequence). The DNA for the CDR3 is TGTGCCAGCAGTCAAGTGGGGCGTGAGCAGTTCTTC. It specifies CASSQVGREQFF. Full variable domain (remainder filled in from reference TRBV13 and TRBJ2-1): AAGVIQSPRHLIKEKRETATLKCYPIPRHDTVYWYQQGPGQDPQFLISFYEKMQSDKGSIPDRFSAQQFSDYHSELNMSSLELGDSALYFCASSQVGREQFFGPGTRLTVL.

This sequence joins TRBV7-2 and TRBJ1-2; D is unresolved. The CDR3 contains 13 residues. With 6 bases removed from V and 1 base from J, the gap between germline ends came to 9 bases. Germline assignment: CDR1 SGHTA and CDR2 FQGNSA. The CDR3 bases are TGTGCCAGCAGTCCTTCTATTAACTATGGCTACACCTTC. This codes for CASSPSINYGYTF.

This clone was counted a few times. The rearrangement links TRBV30 to TRBJ2-5, with D unresolved. Germline CDR1 and CDR2: GTSNPN and SVGIG (reference sequence). CDR3 size: 13 residues. V lost 2 bases and J 4 bases, leaving 11 bases between the germline ends. The CDR3 region is CAWSRYGPETQYF. CDR3 nucleotides: TGTGCCTGGAGTAGATACGGCCCAGAGACCCAGTACTTC.

V and J are TRBV9 and TRBJ2-2; 9 positions match TRBD2. Germline V gene sequence: CDR1 SGDLS, CDR2 YYNGEE. V was pared by 4 bases and J by 3 bases, with 7 bases of the junction left unmatched. The CDR3 has 16 residues. For the CDR3, the DNA is TGTGCCAGCAGCTCCTTTAGCGGGAGCGACACCGGGGAGCTGTTTTTT. It specifies CASSSFSGSDTGELFF.

V is TRBV23-1 and J is TRBJ2-2; D remains ambiguous. TRBV23-1 is labeled an ORF, and its function is uncertain. The CDR3 runs 13 residues. Trimming removed 0 bases at V and 7 bases at J, with 6 bases between. CDR3 DNA sequence: TGCGCCAGCAGTCAATCGTGGGGCGGGGAGCTGTTTTTT. This gives the protein CASSQSWGGELFF.